The sequence of this TCR beta chain was determined in a study of ipilimumab plus nivolumab after autologous stem cell transplantation. This CDR3 spans 14 amino acids. Germline V CDR1 and CDR2: LNHDA, SQIVND (reference sequence). V was clipped by 6 bases and J by 2 bases, with 12 bases between them. Repertoires were generated with immunoSEQ multiplex PCR, while TCRdb's copy carries only in-frame clones and drops some. The repertoire consists of 9,500 to 15,000 clones, with roughly three quarters occurring once and the leading ten covering about 28%. The source was PBMCs, collected in a trial of ipilimumab plus nivolumab as post-transplant consolidation. The sequence came from a male donor with diffuse large B-cell lymphoma. The V gene is TRBV19, the J gene TRBJ2-3; D remains ambiguous. The CDR3 protein is CASRPPGATDTQYF. The DNA of the CDR3 is TGTGCCAGTAGACCCCCAGGCGCCACAGATACGCAGTATTTT. The full variable domain, in which reference TRBV19 and TRBJ2-3 provide the parts outside the CDR3, is DGGITQSPKYLFRKEGQNVTLSCEQNLNHDAMYWYRQDPGQGLRLIYYSQIVNDFQKGDIAEGYSVSREKKESFPLTVTSAQKNPTAFYLCASRPPGATDTQYFGPGTRLTVL.